This T cell receptor beta chain was found in a study of T cells in Graves' hyperthyroidism and ophthalmopathy. Whole-study results and caveats: Blood samples included most of the expanded thyroid clonotypes exceeding 0.001. Progression to ophthalmopathy was predicted a median of roughly seven months early.

In germline, CDR1 is SEHNR, CDR2 FQNEAQ (reference sequence). V lost 8 bases, J lost 5 bases, and 4 bases stayed unmatched. The CDR3 is 13 residues long. Worth noting for this clonotype: Antigen unknown.

TCR beta CDR3 regions were amplified from RNA. First-round RT-PCR targeting the TCR CDR3 was performed with the HTBI primer set. A single record per CDR3 protein comes from TCRdb applying MiXCR to the multiplex PCR reads. In the table there are 600,000 to 700,000 distinct CDR3 sequences, 14% to 15% of which are singletons. This TCR came from a woman between 40 and 55 years old with Graves' ophthalmopathy. The sequenced sample was blood. This rearrangement joins TRBV7-9 to TRBJ2-7; 12 nucleotides align to TRBD2. For the CDR3, the DNA is TGTGCCAGCGGACTAGCGGGATATAACGAGCAGTACTTC. It is translated as CASGLAGYNEQYF.